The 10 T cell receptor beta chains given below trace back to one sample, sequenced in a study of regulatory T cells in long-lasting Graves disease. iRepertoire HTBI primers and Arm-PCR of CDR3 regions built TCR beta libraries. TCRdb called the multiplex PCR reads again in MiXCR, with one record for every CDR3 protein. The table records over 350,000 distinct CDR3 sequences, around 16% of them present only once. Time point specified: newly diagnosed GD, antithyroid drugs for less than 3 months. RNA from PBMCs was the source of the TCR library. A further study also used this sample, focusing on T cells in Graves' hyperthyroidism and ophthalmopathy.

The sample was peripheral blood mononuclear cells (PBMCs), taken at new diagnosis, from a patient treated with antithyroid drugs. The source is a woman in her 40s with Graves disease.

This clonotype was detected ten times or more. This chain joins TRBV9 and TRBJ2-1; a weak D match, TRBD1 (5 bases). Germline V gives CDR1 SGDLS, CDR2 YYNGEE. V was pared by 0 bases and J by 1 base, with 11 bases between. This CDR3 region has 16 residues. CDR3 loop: CASSVGVGDSYNEQFF. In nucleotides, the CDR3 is TGTGCCAGCAGCGTAGGCGTAGGGGATTCCTACAATGAGCAGTTCTTC. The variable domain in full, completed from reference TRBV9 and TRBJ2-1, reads DSGVTQTPKHLITATGQRVTLRCSPRSGDLSVYWYQQSLDQGLQFLIQYYNGEERAKGNILERFSAQQFPDLHSELNLSSLELGDSALYFCASSVGVGDSYNEQFFGPGTRLTVL.

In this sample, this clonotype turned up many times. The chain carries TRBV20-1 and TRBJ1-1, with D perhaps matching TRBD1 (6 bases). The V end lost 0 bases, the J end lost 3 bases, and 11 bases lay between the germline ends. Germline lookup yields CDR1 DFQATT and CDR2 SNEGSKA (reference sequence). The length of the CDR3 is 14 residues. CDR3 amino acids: CSARDPGVHTEAFF. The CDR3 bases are TGCAGTGCTAGAGATCCAGGGGTTCACACTGAAGCTTTCTTT.

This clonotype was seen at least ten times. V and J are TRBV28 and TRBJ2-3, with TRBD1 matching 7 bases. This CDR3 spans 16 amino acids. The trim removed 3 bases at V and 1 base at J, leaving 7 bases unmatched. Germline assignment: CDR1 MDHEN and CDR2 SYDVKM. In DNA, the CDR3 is TGTGCCAGCAGTTTGAACAGGGGCTGGGGCACAGATACGCAGTATTTT. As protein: CASSLNRGWGTDTQYF.

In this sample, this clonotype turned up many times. The CDR3 is CASGPPGLAGFEQYF. The CDR3 bases are TGTGCTAGTGGCCCCCCTGGACTAGCGGGATTCGAGCAGTACTTC. The chain joins TRBV12-5 to TRBJ2-7, with 12 bases matching TRBD2. Germline values: CDR1 LGHNT, CDR2 FRNRAP. This CDR3 has 15 amino acids. Trimming took 6 bases from V and 6 from J; bases not matched to a gene: 9.

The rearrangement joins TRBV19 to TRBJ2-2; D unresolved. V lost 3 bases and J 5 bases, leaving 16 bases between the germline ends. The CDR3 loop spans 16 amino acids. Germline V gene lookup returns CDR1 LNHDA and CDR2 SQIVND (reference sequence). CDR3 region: CASSIFTVGYTGELFF. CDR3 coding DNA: TGTGCCAGTAGTATTTTCACGGTGGGGTATACCGGGGAGCTGTTTTTT.

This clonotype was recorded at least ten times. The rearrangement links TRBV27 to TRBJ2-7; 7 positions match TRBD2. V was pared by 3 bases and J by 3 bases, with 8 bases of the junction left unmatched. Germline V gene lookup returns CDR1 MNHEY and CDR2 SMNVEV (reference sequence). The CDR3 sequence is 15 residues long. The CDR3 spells CASSFSVAGHYEQYF. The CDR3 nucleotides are TGTGCCAGCAGTTTTTCGGTAGCGGGTCACTACGAGCAGTACTTC.

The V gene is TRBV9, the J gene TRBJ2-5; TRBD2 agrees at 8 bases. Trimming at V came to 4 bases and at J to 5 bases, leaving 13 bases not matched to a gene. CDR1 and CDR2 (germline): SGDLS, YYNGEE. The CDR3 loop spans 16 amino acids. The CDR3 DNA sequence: TGTGCCAGCAGCACAAAGGCTAGCGGGCCCCCGGAGACCCAGTACTTC. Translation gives CASSTKASGPPETQYF.

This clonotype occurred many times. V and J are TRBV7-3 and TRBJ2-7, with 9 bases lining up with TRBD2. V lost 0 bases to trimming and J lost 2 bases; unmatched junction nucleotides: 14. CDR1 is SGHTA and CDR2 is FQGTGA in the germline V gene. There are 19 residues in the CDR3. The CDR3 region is CASSLTGTGPSGIAYEQYF. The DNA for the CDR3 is TGTGCCAGCAGCTTAACGGGGACTGGACCTAGCGGGATTGCCTACGAGCAGTACTTC.

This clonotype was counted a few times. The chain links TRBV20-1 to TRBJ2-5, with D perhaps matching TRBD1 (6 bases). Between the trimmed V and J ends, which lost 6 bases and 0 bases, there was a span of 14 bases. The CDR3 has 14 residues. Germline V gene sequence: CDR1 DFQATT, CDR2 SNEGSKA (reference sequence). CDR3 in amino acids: CSATDTGNQETQYF. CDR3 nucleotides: TGCAGTGCAACTGATACAGGGAACCAAGAGACCCAGTACTTC.

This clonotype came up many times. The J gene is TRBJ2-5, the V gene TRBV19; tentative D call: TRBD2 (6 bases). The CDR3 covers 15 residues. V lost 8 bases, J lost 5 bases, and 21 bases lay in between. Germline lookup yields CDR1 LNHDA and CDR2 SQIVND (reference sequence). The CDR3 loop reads CASSLGSGDLETQYF. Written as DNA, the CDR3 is TGTGCCAGTTCCCTTGGGTCGGGGGATCTGGAGACCCAGTACTTC.